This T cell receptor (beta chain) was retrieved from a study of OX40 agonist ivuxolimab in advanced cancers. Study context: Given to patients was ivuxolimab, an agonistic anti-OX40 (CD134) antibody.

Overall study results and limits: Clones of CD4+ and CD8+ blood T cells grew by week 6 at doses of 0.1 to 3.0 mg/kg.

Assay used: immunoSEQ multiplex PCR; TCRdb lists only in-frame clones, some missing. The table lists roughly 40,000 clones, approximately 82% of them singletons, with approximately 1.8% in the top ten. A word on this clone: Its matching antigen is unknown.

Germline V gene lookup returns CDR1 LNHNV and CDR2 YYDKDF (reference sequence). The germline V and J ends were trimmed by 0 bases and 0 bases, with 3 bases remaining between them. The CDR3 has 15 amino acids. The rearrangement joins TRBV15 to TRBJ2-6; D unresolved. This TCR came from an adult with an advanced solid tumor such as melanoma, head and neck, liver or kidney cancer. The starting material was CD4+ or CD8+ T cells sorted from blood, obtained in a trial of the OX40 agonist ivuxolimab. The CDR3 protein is CATSRDRSGANVLTF. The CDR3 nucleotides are TGTGCCACCAGCAGAGACCGCTCTGGGGCCAACGTCCTGACTTTC.